This T cell receptor (beta chain) derives from a study of cytomegalovirus exposure and HLA in healthy donors. Findings and limits, study-wide: Beyond CMV serostatus, there was no information to go on about immune exposure. Earlier analysis yielded a pattern in which most TCR beta V segments were productive about 87% or about 30% of the time. Among the CMV-associated chains, three were confirmed in vitro as specific for CMV antigens.

The CDR3 is 14 residues long. The V end lost 2 bases, the J end lost 0 bases, and 5 bases lay between the germline ends. Germline assignment: CDR1 MNHNY and CDR2 SVGAGI (reference sequence). On this clone: Antigen: not known.

60 Vbeta and 13 Jbeta primers were used in PCR. Generated by immunoSEQ multiplex PCR, the TCRdb table keeps only in-frame clones and is missing some. The sample includes roughly 150,000 clones, 80% to 90% of them seen just once. V and J are TRBV6-6 and TRBJ1-5; D remains ambiguous. The clonotype originates from a young man in good health and CMV-seropositive. Sequenced sample: PBMCs. CDR3 DNA sequence: TGTGCCAGCAGTTACCCCAATAGCAATCAGCCCCAGCATTTT. This codes for CASSYPNSNQPQHF.